Listed below are T cell receptor beta chains from one sample, sequenced in a study of T cells after yellow fever vaccination. Using its own MiXCR run on the 5' RACE reads, TCRdb lists one record per CDR3 protein. The profile covers roughly 79,000 distinct CDR3 sequences, with 7.3% appearing a single time and around 29% taken by the ten largest. This specimen consisted of CD8+ T cells sorted from PBMCs, obtained around 10 days after the first yellow fever vaccination. The receptors stem from a young man who received the YFV17D yellow fever vaccine. CDR3s include the opening cysteine and the closing phenylalanine or tryptophan. D genes are given only for firm matches. Some rows mark clone size as missing; the rest say once, few, many or name a class of expanded clone.

>TRBV6-5|-|-|TRBJ2-5
TGTGCCAGCAGTTACAATGGCGAGGAGGAGACCCAGTACTTC
CASSYNGEEETQYF
>TRBV18|many|-|TRBJ1-1
TGTGCCAGCTCACTTCCCGGGGCGGGCACTGAAGCTTTCTTT
CASSLPGAGTEAFF
>TRBV9|-|-|TRBJ2-3
TGTGCCAGCAGCGTAGAAGCTACCCTTAGCACAGATACGCAGTATTTT
CASSVEATLSTDTQYF
>TRBV7-8|-|-|TRBJ2-5
TGTGCCAGCAGCTTAGTCCAAGAGACCCAGTACTTC
CASSLVQETQYF
>TRBV6-5|many|TRBD1|TRBJ1-2
TGTGCCAGCAGGTTACAGGGGAGGGGGAACTATGGCTACACCTTC
CASRLQGRGNYGYTF
>TRBV20-1|many|-|TRBJ2-7
TGCAGTGCTAGTTCCTTGGGGGAAATATCCTACGAGCAGTACTTC
CSASSLGEISYEQYF
>TRBV5-1|-|TRBD1|TRBJ1-2
TGCGCCAGCAGCCCCTTCCCAGGGACAGGGTCGGGCTATGGCTACACCTTC
CASSPFPGTGSGYGYTF
>TRBV11-2|many|TRBD2|TRBJ2-5
TGTGCCAGCAGCTCCCAACTGGGACTAGCGGGACCCAAAGAAGAGACCCAGTACTTC
CASSSQLGLAGPKEETQYF
>TRBV12-3/TRBV12-4|many|TRBD1|TRBJ2-3
TGTGCCAGCAGGGAGGACAGGATAAGCACAGATACGCAGTATTTT
CASREDRISTDTQYF
>TRBV6-5|few|TRBD2|TRBJ2-1
TGTGCCAGCAGTTACGCAGCGGGGGGTAACAATGAGCAGTTCTTC
CASSYAAGGNNEQFF
>TRBV5-1|many|-|TRBJ1-6
TGCGCCAGCCGGGACAAGTCGGCTTCACCCCTCCACTTT
CASRDKSASPLHF
>TRBV7-9|many|-|TRBJ1-3
TGTGCCAGCAGCTCCAGTACGGAAGCTGTAGGAAACACCATATATTTT
CASSSSTEAVGNTIYF
>TRBV7-9|many|-|TRBJ2-3
TGTGCCAGCAGCTTGCTGGGCGGTAACACAGATACGCAGTATTTT
CASSLLGGNTDTQYF
>TRBV12-3/TRBV12-4|few|-|TRBJ2-1
TGTGCCAGCAATGGGGGGGCCGTCTACAATGAGCAGTTCTTC
CASNGGAVYNEQFF
>TRBV7-9|-|TRBD2|TRBJ2-5
TGTGCCAGCAGCAAGGGAGGGGAAGAGACCCAGTACTTC
CASSKGGEETQYF
>TRBV19|few|TRBD2|TRBJ2-3
TGTGCCAGTAGTATACTAGCGGGGGCAGCAGATACGCAGTATTTT
CASSILAGAADTQYF
>TRBV28|many|-|TRBJ2-1
TGTGCCAGCAGTCCCTCGGGCCCCAGCTCCTACAATGAGCAGTTCTTC
CASSPSGPSSYNEQFF
>TRBV27|few|-|TRBJ1-5
TGTGCCAGCAGTTTAGACCCTAATTATCAGCCCCAGCATTTT
CASSLDPNYQPQHF
>TRBV30|-|-|TRBJ2-5
TGTGCCTGGAGTGTACAGAGTCCAGAGACCCAGTACTTC
CAWSVQSPETQYF
>TRBV5-1|many|-|TRBJ1-1
TGCGCCAGCAGCTTGGCGGGACTTGGCACTGAAGCTTTCTTT
CASSLAGLGTEAFF
>TRBV7-9|many|-|TRBJ2-7
TGTGCCAGCAGCTTAGGAACGACCGGGGCGGGCGACGAGCAGTACTTC
CASSLGTTGAGDEQYF
>TRBV3-1|-|TRBD1|TRBJ1-2
TGTGCCACCAGCCAACTCGCCGGGACAGGGGATGGCTACACCTTC
CATSQLAGTGDGYTF
>TRBV7-2|few|-|TRBJ2-5
TGTGCCAGCAGCTCCGGGCCACTTAAAAGAGAGACCCAGTACTTC
CASSSGPLKRETQYF
>TRBV3-1|few|-|TRBJ2-1
TGTGCCAGCAGTCAACACCCAGGGTCCCCTTACAATGAGCAGTTCTTC
CASSQHPGSPYNEQFF
>TRBV4-3|few|-|TRBJ1-1
TGCGCCAGCAGCCCTAGGGCAGGGGTAATGAACACTGAAGCTTTCTTT
CASSPRAGVMNTEAFF
>TRBV6-2/TRBV6-3|many|-|TRBJ1-5
TGTGCCAGCAGTTACATGGGCAATCAGCCCCAGCATTTT
CASSYMGNQPQHF
>TRBV11-2|-|TRBD2|TRBJ2-1
TGTGCCAGCAGCTTAGCCGCTAGCGGGGCCTCCTACAATGAGCAGTTCTTC
CASSLAASGASYNEQFF
>TRBV5-5|many|-|TRBJ1-5
TGTGCCAGCAGCTTGGCGGAATACAATCAGCCCCAGCATTTT
CASSLAEYNQPQHF
>TRBV7-2|many|-|TRBJ1-1
TGTGCCAGCAGCTTAGCCAACTTTGGTGGGAACACTGAAGCTTTCTTT
CASSLANFGGNTEAFF
>TRBV4-1|many|-|TRBJ2-5
TGCGCCAGCAGCCAAGTGTGGACAGAGGTGTTGGAAGAGACCCAGTACTTC
CASSQVWTEVLEETQYF